A selection of T cell receptor beta chains follows, all from one sample in a study of human T cells and chemical hapten exposure. TCRdb fed the RACE reads into MiXCR, producing one record per CDR3 protein. This table has under 450,000 distinct CDR3 sequences, approximately 5% appearing once. Sequenced here: whole blood, sampled in connection with sensitization to the hapten diphenylcyclopropenone (DPC). These receptor sequences come from a woman aged 45-65 years with alopecia areata. Some clones in this sample may be carry-over from other donors' samples. Each CDR3 is given with its conserved first and last residue. Each record gives: D gene, clone size, V gene, J gene, CDR3 protein, CDR3 DNA. The D gene is left open where the match is weak. Size values are once, few and many counts, or a class for expanded clones, and some rows have none.

d_call: -; clone_size: many; v_call: TRBV25-1; j_call: TRBJ1-6; cdr3_aa: CASSVTGSPLHF; cdr3_nt: TGTGCCAGCAGTGTGACCGGCTCACCCCTCCACTTT
d_call: TRBD2; clone_size: many; v_call: TRBV7-9; j_call: TRBJ2-7; cdr3_aa: CASSSRASTGTSGSHEQYF; cdr3_nt: TGTGCCAGCAGCTCGCGGGCTTCGACAGGGACTAGCGGGAGCCACGAGCAGTACTTC
d_call: -; clone_size: few; v_call: TRBV9; j_call: TRBJ2-7; cdr3_aa: CASSPAADRSYEQYF; cdr3_nt: TGTGCCAGCAGCCCTGCGGCGGACCGCTCCTACGAGCAGTACTTC
d_call: -; clone_size: many; v_call: TRBV12-3/TRBV12-4; j_call: TRBJ1-1; cdr3_aa: CASSLVVTEAFF; cdr3_nt: TGTGCCAGCAGTTTGGTTGTGACTGAAGCTTTCTTT
d_call: -; clone_size: -; v_call: TRBV4-1; j_call: TRBJ1-2; cdr3_aa: CASSQDTGTGYTF; cdr3_nt: TGCGCCAGCAGCCAAGATACGGGCACTGGCTACACCTTC
d_call: -; clone_size: many; v_call: TRBV28; j_call: TRBJ2-7; cdr3_aa: CASSIPGTSDGRVETWQYF; cdr3_nt: TGTGCCAGCAGTATCCCCGGGACATCGGATGGACGGGTAGAGACGTGGCAGTACTTC
d_call: -; clone_size: many; v_call: TRBV27; j_call: TRBJ1-5; cdr3_aa: CASSFSADSNQPQHF; cdr3_nt: TGTGCCAGCAGTTTCTCAGCCGATAGCAATCAGCCCCAGCATTTT
d_call: -; clone_size: many; v_call: TRBV30; j_call: TRBJ2-1; cdr3_aa: CAWTSPRQRADNEQFF; cdr3_nt: TGTGCCTGGACCTCCCCCCGGCAGCGGGCGGACAATGAGCAGTTCTTC
d_call: -; clone_size: many; v_call: TRBV20-1; j_call: TRBJ2-3; cdr3_aa: CSARMARASTDTQYF; cdr3_nt: TGCAGTGCTCGGATGGCCAGGGCTAGCACAGATACGCAGTATTTT
d_call: -; clone_size: few; v_call: TRBV14; j_call: TRBJ2-1; cdr3_aa: CASSQKVYEQFF; cdr3_nt: TGTGCCAGCAGCCAGAAGGTGTACGAGCAGTTCTTC
d_call: -; clone_size: many; v_call: TRBV7-8; j_call: TRBJ2-3; cdr3_aa: CASSSPFKSKGTDTQYF; cdr3_nt: TGTGCCAGCAGCTCCCCTTTTAAAAGCAAGGGCACAGATACGCAGTATTTT
d_call: TRBD1; clone_size: -; v_call: TRBV7-9; j_call: TRBJ2-7; cdr3_aa: CASSPQTGTAAYEQYF; cdr3_nt: TGTGCCAGCAGCCCGCAAACCGGGACAGCAGCCTACGAGCAGTACTTC
d_call: -; clone_size: many; v_call: TRBV12-3/TRBV12-4; j_call: TRBJ2-5; cdr3_aa: CASSLAAPVETQYF; cdr3_nt: TGTGCCAGCAGTTTAGCGGCGCCCGTTGAGACCCAGTACTTC
d_call: -; clone_size: few; v_call: TRBV6-5; j_call: TRBJ1-1; cdr3_aa: CASTPTALNTEAFF; cdr3_nt: TGTGCCAGCACCCCAACAGCATTGAACACTGAAGCTTTCTTT
d_call: -; clone_size: few; v_call: TRBV27; j_call: TRBJ1-5; cdr3_aa: CASSFRDRNSNQPQHF; cdr3_nt: TGTGCCAGCAGTTTCCGTGACAGGAATAGCAATCAGCCCCAGCATTTT
d_call: TRBD2; clone_size: few; v_call: TRBV7-2; j_call: TRBJ2-1; cdr3_aa: CASSGSGGVTEEQFF; cdr3_nt: TGTGCCAGCAGCGGTAGCGGGGGGGTCACCGAAGAGCAGTTCTTC
d_call: TRBD2; clone_size: -; v_call: TRBV4-1; j_call: TRBJ2-5; cdr3_aa: CASSQEFASGQETQYF; cdr3_nt: TGCGCCAGCAGCCAAGAATTTGCTAGCGGGCAAGAGACCCAGTACTTC
d_call: -; clone_size: few; v_call: TRBV6-1; j_call: TRBJ1-2; cdr3_aa: CASSDRVANYGYTF; cdr3_nt: TGTGCCAGCAGTGATAGGGTTGCTAACTATGGCTACACCTTC
d_call: -; clone_size: many; v_call: TRBV7-8; j_call: TRBJ2-7; cdr3_aa: CASSLEQPISYEQYF; cdr3_nt: TGTGCCAGCAGCTTAGAACAGCCTATCTCCTACGAGCAGTACTTC
d_call: TRBD2; clone_size: many; v_call: TRBV11-2; j_call: TRBJ2-1; cdr3_aa: CASSLPGLAGYEQFF; cdr3_nt: TGTGCCAGCAGCTTACCCGGACTAGCGGGATATGAGCAGTTCTTC
d_call: -; clone_size: many; v_call: TRBV21-1; j_call: TRBJ2-3; cdr3_aa: CASSKAGGAGEKADTQYF; cdr3_nt: TGTGCCAGCAGCAAAGCGGGAGGAGCGGGAGAGAAGGCAGATACGCAGTATTTT
d_call: TRBD1; clone_size: many; v_call: TRBV7-2; j_call: TRBJ2-3; cdr3_aa: CASSRGGQGATDTQYF; cdr3_nt: TGTGCCAGCAGCCGAGGGGGACAGGGGGCGACGGATACGCAGTATTTT
d_call: TRBD1; clone_size: few; v_call: TRBV25-1; j_call: TRBJ2-1; cdr3_aa: CASSEWTGVSNEQFF; cdr3_nt: TGTGCCAGCAGTGAGTGGACAGGGGTGTCGAATGAGCAGTTCTTC
d_call: TRBD1; clone_size: -; v_call: TRBV6-5; j_call: TRBJ2-7; cdr3_aa: CASSEGQGATYEQYF; cdr3_nt: TGTGCCAGCAGTGAAGGACAGGGGGCAACCTACGAGCAGTACTTC
d_call: -; clone_size: many; v_call: TRBV6-2/TRBV6-3; j_call: TRBJ1-1; cdr3_aa: CASSYLGGLNEAFF; cdr3_nt: TGTGCCAGCAGTTACTTGGGGGGGCTGAATGAAGCTTTCTTT
d_call: TRBD1; clone_size: many; v_call: TRBV5-1; j_call: TRBJ1-6; cdr3_aa: CASSSRQGQLNSPLHF; cdr3_nt: TGCGCCAGCAGCTCTCGACAGGGACAGCTTAATTCACCCCTCCACTTT
d_call: -; clone_size: many; v_call: TRBV4-1; j_call: TRBJ2-7; cdr3_aa: CASSQGPGLYSYEQYF; cdr3_nt: TGCGCCAGCAGCCAGGGCCCGGGACTGTACTCCTACGAGCAGTACTTC
d_call: -; clone_size: many; v_call: TRBV27; j_call: TRBJ1-5; cdr3_aa: CASSFDSPEGSNQPQHF; cdr3_nt: TGTGCCAGCAGTTTCGACAGCCCCGAGGGGAGCAATCAGCCCCAGCATTTT
d_call: -; clone_size: few; v_call: TRBV12-3/TRBV12-4; j_call: TRBJ2-2; cdr3_aa: CASSFIRLNTGELFF; cdr3_nt: TGTGCCAGCAGTTTTATCAGGCTGAACACCGGGGAGCTGTTTTTT
d_call: -; clone_size: many; v_call: TRBV15; j_call: TRBJ2-2; cdr3_aa: CATSLFRDTGELFF; cdr3_nt: TGTGCCACCAGCCTCTTCAGGGACACCGGGGAGCTGTTTTTT
d_call: -; clone_size: many; v_call: TRBV28; j_call: TRBJ1-6; cdr3_aa: CASSIVGPLRSPLHF; cdr3_nt: TGTGCCAGCAGTATAGTGGGACCCCTTCGGTCACCCCTCCACTTT
d_call: -; clone_size: many; v_call: TRBV5-1; j_call: TRBJ1-1; cdr3_aa: CASSSVGPGAVGTEAFF; cdr3_nt: TGCGCCAGCAGTTCCGTTGGTCCAGGGGCCGTTGGGACTGAAGCTTTCTTT
d_call: -; clone_size: few; v_call: TRBV9; j_call: TRBJ2-3; cdr3_aa: CASSRGGFMETDTQYF; cdr3_nt: TGTGCCAGCAGCCGGGGTGGCTTTATGGAAACAGATACGCAGTATTTT
d_call: -; clone_size: many; v_call: TRBV7-6; j_call: TRBJ2-2; cdr3_aa: CASSLAGGGGELFF; cdr3_nt: TGTGCCAGCAGCTTAGCCGGGGGCGGCGGGGAGCTGTTTTTT
d_call: -; clone_size: -; v_call: TRBV6-6; j_call: TRBJ2-5; cdr3_aa: CASRGSVETQYF; cdr3_nt: TGTGCCAGCAGGGGGTCGGTAGAGACCCAGTACTTC
d_call: TRBD2; clone_size: few; v_call: TRBV7-6; j_call: TRBJ2-1; cdr3_aa: CASSLEGLAGSYNEQFF; cdr3_nt: TGTGCCAGCAGCTTGGAAGGACTAGCGGGCTCCTACAATGAGCAGTTCTTC
d_call: -; clone_size: few; v_call: TRBV20-1; j_call: TRBJ1-5; cdr3_aa: CSAGGPINQPQHF; cdr3_nt: TGCAGTGCTGGGGGACCGATCAATCAGCCCCAGCATTTT
d_call: -; clone_size: many; v_call: TRBV12-3/TRBV12-4; j_call: TRBJ2-3; cdr3_aa: CASGTESRDTQYF; cdr3_nt: TGTGCCAGCGGGACGGAGTCACGAGATACGCAGTATTTT
d_call: -; clone_size: -; v_call: TRBV4-3; j_call: TRBJ1-4; cdr3_aa: CASSSRGEKLFF; cdr3_nt: TGCGCCAGCAGCTCACGCGGGGAAAAACTGTTTTTT
d_call: -; clone_size: -; v_call: TRBV28; j_call: TRBJ2-7; cdr3_aa: CASTPDPRDSAYEQYF; cdr3_nt: TGTGCCAGCACACCCGACCCCCGGGACTCAGCCTACGAGCAGTACTTC
d_call: -; clone_size: -; v_call: TRBV29-1; j_call: TRBJ1-2; cdr3_aa: CSVEADSFYGYTF; cdr3_nt: TGCAGCGTTGAGGCTGACAGCTTCTATGGCTACACCTTC
d_call: -; clone_size: many; v_call: TRBV9; j_call: TRBJ1-1; cdr3_aa: CASSVGGRTEAFF; cdr3_nt: TGTGCCAGCAGCGTAGGCGGGAGGACTGAAGCTTTCTTT
d_call: -; clone_size: many; v_call: TRBV7-2; j_call: TRBJ1-5; cdr3_aa: CASSLVRDQPQHF; cdr3_nt: TGTGCCAGCAGCTTAGTTAGAGATCAGCCCCAGCATTTT
d_call: -; clone_size: many; v_call: TRBV9; j_call: TRBJ1-2; cdr3_aa: CASSVDQAWGYTF; cdr3_nt: TGTGCCAGCAGCGTAGATCAAGCCTGGGGCTACACCTTC
d_call: -; clone_size: many; v_call: TRBV6-2/TRBV6-3; j_call: TRBJ2-5; cdr3_aa: CASSSGVFKQETQYF; cdr3_nt: TGTGCCAGCAGTTCCGGGGTCTTCAAACAAGAGACCCAGTACTTC
d_call: TRBD2; clone_size: few; v_call: TRBV6-2/TRBV6-3; j_call: TRBJ2-1; cdr3_aa: CASRGPMTSGRAGEQFF; cdr3_nt: TGTGCCAGCAGGGGACCCATGACTAGCGGGAGGGCCGGTGAGCAGTTCTTC
d_call: -; clone_size: many; v_call: TRBV12-3/TRBV12-4; j_call: TRBJ1-5; cdr3_aa: CASRLGRDQPQHF; cdr3_nt: TGTGCCAGCAGGCTAGGGCGCGATCAGCCCCAGCATTTT
d_call: TRBD2; clone_size: many; v_call: TRBV24-1; j_call: TRBJ2-1; cdr3_aa: CATSEQGLAEYEQFF; cdr3_nt: TGTGCCACCAGTGAGCAAGGACTAGCGGAGTATGAGCAGTTCTTC
d_call: -; clone_size: many; v_call: TRBV25-1; j_call: TRBJ1-1; cdr3_aa: CASSPETGPARTEAFF; cdr3_nt: TGTGCCAGCAGCCCTGAAACAGGGCCCGCAAGGACTGAAGCTTTCTTT
d_call: -; clone_size: few; v_call: TRBV20-1; j_call: TRBJ1-2; cdr3_aa: CSARDRTAIFYGYTF; cdr3_nt: TGCAGTGCTAGAGATCGGACAGCCATATTCTATGGCTACACCTTC
d_call: -; clone_size: many; v_call: TRBV11-3; j_call: TRBJ2-3; cdr3_aa: CASSGAADTQYF; cdr3_nt: TGTGCCAGCAGCGGGGCGGCAGATACGCAGTATTTT
d_call: -; clone_size: many; v_call: TRBV6-2/TRBV6-3; j_call: TRBJ2-7; cdr3_aa: CASSYPSDGDYEQYF; cdr3_nt: TGTGCCAGCAGTTACCCTTCAGACGGAGACTACGAGCAGTACTTC
d_call: TRBD2; clone_size: -; v_call: TRBV6-2/TRBV6-3; j_call: TRBJ2-1; cdr3_aa: CASSYSRDYPYNEQFF; cdr3_nt: TGTGCCAGCAGTTACTCGCGGGACTACCCCTACAATGAGCAGTTCTTC